The present T cell receptor (beta chain) was sequenced within a study of T cell repertoires in cytomegalovirus infection. The overall study: Public TCR beta signatures marked donors with CMV infection and the matching HLA. Study-wide findings and caveats: CMV-specific TCR beta clonotypes restricted by HLA-C dominated the ex vivo response. The cumulative frequency of public TCR beta families identified carriers of CMV plus the relevant HLA.

There are many counts of this clonotype. What it binds is unknown. CDR1 and CDR2 from the germline V gene are MNHEY and SVGEGT. The CDR3 loop spans 13 amino acids. With 6 bases removed from V and 1 base from J, the gap between germline ends came to 6 bases. TCRdb re-called the reads through MiXCR, storing one row per CDR3 protein. The sample consists of 210,000 or so distinct CDR3 sequences, about 5.9% of them appearing once. The sample taken for sequencing was PBMCs. This TCR came from a human donor in good health (CMV status not recorded). Some clones in this sample may be carry-over from other donors' samples. The chain combines TRBV6-2 or TRBV6-3 with TRBJ2-2; no firm D call. The CDR3 sequence is CASRSRNTGELFF. The CDR3 DNA reads TGTGCCAGCAGGTCTAGGAACACCGGGGAGCTGTTTTTT.